This T cell receptor (beta chain) was identified in a study of blood T cell repertoires in COVID-19. About the research overall: Samples of COVID-19 (acute and convalescent) were obtained from the United States, Italy and Spain.

The germline CDR1 and CDR2 sequences are MNHEY and SVGEGT. Trimming removed 4 bases from V and 9 bases from J; junction bases left unmatched: 11. The CDR3 spans 15 residues. Per the authors' pipeline: Nucleated cell counts were estimated from reference gene primer amplification. The repertoire was sequenced with immunoSEQ multiplex PCR; TCRdb's copy has only in-frame clones and lacks some. The V and J calls and clone size were taken over from that table, and D and trimming were inferred from the DNA. The table records nearly 55,000 clones, 65% to 80% of them present only once. By share, this clone counts as medium-sized.

The TCR was taken from a human donor with active or convalescent COVID-19. The donor label of this sample is uncertain. Sequencing was performed on peripheral blood. This chain links TRBV6-2 or TRBV6-3 with TRBJ2-7; 11 positions match TRBD2. The CDR3 coding sequence is TGTGCCAGCAGTTTCCCTACTAGCGGGAGCTTCCGGCAGTACTTC. It specifies CASSFPTSGSFRQYF.